The 26 T cell receptor beta chains below come from one sample, sequenced in a study of T-cell reconstitution after alpha-beta-depleted transplantation in children. Unique molecular identifiers were incorporated when the TCRbeta library was constructed. TCRdb passed the PCR reads through MiXCR, listing each CDR3 protein once. The table includes 220,000 or so distinct CDR3 sequences, less than 9% detected once. The sequences come from PBMCs, mostly from graft donor cells, collected 180 days after TCRalphabeta/CD19-depleted stem cell transplant. These receptors originate from a male patient younger than 18 who had a stem cell transplant for acute lymphoblastic leukemia, so the T cells may come from the graft donor.

This chain uses TRBV3-1 with TRBJ2-2, with 11 bases that match TRBD2. CDR3 length: 18 residues. From germline, CDR1 is LGHDT and CDR2 YNNKEL (reference sequence). The CDR3 is CTCSFGASGRRDTGELFF. The CDR3 region has the DNA TGTACCTGCAGTTTCGGGGCTAGCGGGAGGAGGGACACCGGGGAGCTGTTTTTT.

This clonotype was detected many times. The gene calls are TRBV12-3 or TRBV12-4 and TRBJ2-6; maybe TRBD1 (6 bases). The V end lost 7 bases, the J end lost 0 bases, and 16 bases lay between the germline ends. This CDR3 contains 17 residues. The CDR3 loop reads CASTPRDTDSGANVLTF. The CDR3 region has the DNA TGTGCCAGCACCCCTCGGGACACGGACTCTGGGGCCAACGTCCTGACTTTC.

Comments on this clonotype: A much more abundant neighbour one base away suggests this may be a read error. The chain links TRBV28 to TRBJ1-1, with 12 bases that match TRBD1. Trimming removed 3 bases from V and 0 bases from J; junction bases left unmatched: 2. From germline, CDR1 is MDHEN and CDR2 SYDVKM. The length of the CDR3 is 16 residues. This chain's CDR3 is CASSFGDRGLNTEAFF. The CDR3 DNA reads TGTGCCAGCAGTTTCGGGGACAGGGGGCTGAACACTGAAGCTTTCTTT.

This clonotype has at least ten counts. The DNA for the CDR3 is TGTGCCAGCAGCGTAGGAGGACTAGCGGGCGATGAGCAGTTCTTC. It encodes CASSVGGLAGDEQFF. The chain couples TRBV9 to TRBJ2-1, with TRBD2 identical over 11 bases. In germline, CDR1 is SGDLS, CDR2 YYNGEE. CDR3 length: 15 amino acids. The trim removed 0 bases at V and 8 bases at J, leaving 4 bases unmatched.

The genes are TRBV5-1 and TRBJ2-5; 12 bases map to TRBD1. After removal of 3 bases from V and 0 bases from J, the junction contained 3 bases not matched to a gene. CDR3 length: 16 residues. Germline V gene sequence: CDR1 SGHRS, CDR2 YFSETQ. This CDR3 reads CASSWGDRGHQETQYF. In DNA, the CDR3 is TGCGCCAGCAGCTGGGGGGACAGGGGGCACCAAGAGACCCAGTACTTC.

In this sample, this clonotype turned up many times. The chain couples TRBV4-2 to TRBJ2-3; weak D call: TRBD1 (5 bases). The CDR3 runs to 15 residues. Trimming removed 1 base from V and 2 bases from J, with 10 bases in between. Per the germline V gene, CDR1 is LGHNA and CDR2 is YNFKEQ. CDR3 amino acids: CASSQGGRVTDTQYF. Here the CDR3 DNA reads TGTGCCAGCAGCCAAGGCGGCAGGGTCACAGATACGCAGTATTTT.

This clonotype was detected many times. This sequence joins TRBV2 and TRBJ2-1; 8 bases are a match to TRBD2. Germline V gives CDR1 SNHLY, CDR2 FYNNEI. The CDR3 spans 11 residues. J was trimmed by 9 bases and V by 8 bases; bases with no gene match: 3. The chain's CDR3 is CASWAGGEQFF. DNA of the CDR3: TGTGCCAGCTGGGCGGGAGGTGAGCAGTTCTTC.

This clonotype has at least ten counts. The chain uses TRBV19 and TRBJ1-1; no clear D. This CDR3 contains 13 residues. Germline lookup yields CDR1 LNHDA and CDR2 SQIVND (reference sequence). The ends were cut back, 6 bases at V and 1 base at J, with 9 bases in the middle. The CDR3 DNA reads as TGTGCCAGTAGCCACCGGGGGAACACTGAAGCTTTCTTT. Translation: CASSHRGNTEAFF.

There are many counts of this clonotype. The chain combines TRBV7-9 with TRBJ2-7; TRBD1 is a possible D gene (6 bases). Trimming left V 3 bases short and J 0 bases short, with 6 bases between. CDR1 is SEHNR and CDR2 is FQNEAQ in the germline V gene (reference sequence). The CDR3 sequence is 13 residues long. CDR3: CASSLDSSYEQYF. The CDR3 DNA reads TGTGCCAGCAGCTTGGACAGCTCCTACGAGCAGTACTTC.

This clonotype was found many times. The V gene is TRBV18, the J gene TRBJ1-5; 7 nucleotides match TRBD1. The V segment lost 3 bases and the J segment 7 bases; nucleotides outside the gene matches: 12. Germline V lookup: CDR1 KGHSH, CDR2 LQKENI. The CDR3 spans 16 residues. The CDR3 is CASSPAGTAFRQPQHF. DNA of the CDR3: TGTGCCAGCTCACCCGCCGGGACAGCTTTTCGGCAGCCCCAGCATTTT.

This clonotype was found many times. The rearrangement links TRBV20-1 to TRBJ2-5, with D possibly TRBD2 on 6 matching bases. CDR3 length equals 14 residues. Germline values: CDR1 DFQATT, CDR2 SNEGSKA (reference sequence). Trimming cost V 6 bases and J 5 bases, with 19 bases left between them. The CDR3 nucleotides read TGCAGTGCCCCCCCTCAGCTAGCGAGGGAGACCCAGTACTTC. It translates to CSAPPQLARETQYF.

This clonotype was counted ten times or more. CDR3 in amino acids: CASSPPGTSQFF. CDR3 DNA: TGTGCCAGCAGTCCCCCCGGGACTTCTCAGTTCTTC. The genes are TRBV12-3 or TRBV12-4 and TRBJ2-1, with D perhaps TRBD2 (6 bases). The CDR3 totals 12 residues. V lost 5 bases, J lost 13 bases, and 15 bases lay in between.

This clonotype occurred many times. V gene TRBV12-3 or TRBV12-4 combines with J gene TRBJ2-1, with 8 bases identical to TRBD2. V dropped 3 bases and J dropped 2; count of bases not matched to a gene: 6. The CDR3 contains 16 residues. In DNA form, the CDR3 reads TGTGCCAGCAGTTTTTCTACTAGCGGCCCCTACAATGAGCAGTTCTTC. This codes for CASSFSTSGPYNEQFF.

The chain has TRBV7-2 and TRBJ2-1; unclear D gene. The germline V gene has CDR1 SGHTA and CDR2 FQGNSA. The CDR3 runs 13 residues. Trimming removed 1 base at V and 12 bases at J, with 13 bases between. The CDR3 DNA is TGTGCCAGCAGCTTAGAAGTTGGCAGGTGGCAGTTCTTC. Translation gives CASSLEVGRWQFF. The full variable domain, in which reference TRBV7-2 and TRBJ2-1 provide the parts outside the CDR3, is GAGVSQSPSNKVTEKGKDVELRCDPISGHTALYWYRQSLGQGLEFLIYFQGNSAPDKSGLPSDRFSAERTGGSVSTLTIQRTQQEDSAVYLCASSLEVGRWQFFGPGTRLTVL.

At least ten counts were recorded for this clonotype. The chain couples TRBV2 to TRBJ2-7, with a weak D call TRBD1 (6 bases). Per germline, CDR1 SNHLY and CDR2 FYNNEI. The CDR3 is 14 residues long. The V end was cut by 8 bases, the J end by 4 bases, with 18 bases between. The CDR3 spells CASGGQWGGYEQYF. CDR3 nucleotides: TGTGCCAGCGGAGGACAGTGGGGCGGGTACGAGCAGTACTTC.

Of note for this clonotype: At one end the junction does not follow the germline gene, possibly because of a read error. The J gene is TRBJ1-4, the V gene TRBV4-3; D not certain. Looked up from germline, CDR1 is LGHNA and CDR2 is YSLEER. The CDR3 has 17 amino acids. The CDR3 here is CPSSQDLTRMWSEKLFF. The CDR3 DNA is TGCCCCAGCAGCCAAGATCTTACGCGGATGTGGAGTGAAAAACTGTTTTTT.

This clonotype was seen at least ten times. The genes are TRBV14 and TRBJ1-2; D not certain. Trimming shortened V by 1 base and J by 4 bases, and 19 bases separated the two germline ends. The germline CDR1 and CDR2 sequences are SGHDN and FVKESK. The CDR3 is made up of 17 amino acids. CDR3 DNA: TGTGCCAGCAGCCAAGTCCCAGTCCCCACCTACTTCTATGGCTACACCTTC. This gives the protein CASSQVPVPTYFYGYTF.

About this clonotype: A much larger clone lies a single base off, so this may be a read error. V usage is TRBV21-1 and J usage is TRBJ1-5; the table's TRBD1 call for D was not verified on the DNA. TRBV21-1 is an annotated pseudogene. The CDR3 is 16 residues long. CDR3 residues: CASSKGPGDDNQPQHF. The CDR3 DNA sequence: TGTGCCAGCAGCAAAGGGCCAGGGGATGACAATCAGCCCCAGCATTTT.

A note on this clonotype: A read error may explain this, as a much larger clone is one base away. The chain employs TRBV6-5 and TRBJ2-7; TRBD1 is a possible D gene (6 bases). The germline V gene encodes CDR1 MNHEY and CDR2 SVGAGI. Trimming removed 0 bases from V and 5 bases from J, with 23 bases in between. There are 18 residues in the CDR3. The chain's CDR3 is CASSYSFNGGSQSNEQYF. As DNA, the CDR3 is TGTGCCAGCAGTTACTCGTTTAATGGGGGCAGTCAGTCCAACGAGCAGTACTTC.

This clonotype was seen ten or more times. The chain is built from TRBV28 and TRBJ1-6; 11 nucleotides align to TRBD1. Germline V gene lookup returns CDR1 MDHEN and CDR2 SYDVKM. The CDR3 has 14 amino acids. Losses at the gene ends were 6 bases for V and 10 bases for J; bases not matched to a gene: 5. CDR3 amino acids: CASRTGTGGSPLHF. For the CDR3, the DNA is TGTGCCAGCAGGACCGGGACAGGGGGATCACCCCTCCACTTT.

This clonotype was observed many times. The chain is built from TRBV5-1 and TRBJ2-1, with a possible D match to TRBD2 (5 bases). The germline gives CDR1 SGHRS, CDR2 YFSETQ. This CDR3 comprises 15 residues. V was pared by 0 bases and J by 1 base, with 8 bases between. The CDR3 sequence is CASSLEAVSYNEQFF. CDR3 nucleotides: TGCGCCAGCAGCTTGGAAGCGGTATCCTACAATGAGCAGTTCTTC.

With regard to this clonotype: A much larger clone differs from this one at a single base, so this may be a read error. The rearrangement uses TRBV10-3 and TRBJ2-3; 8 nucleotides line up with TRBD1. V lost 5 bases to trimming and J lost 3 bases; unmatched junction nucleotides: 19. Germline CDR1 ENHRY, CDR2 SYGVKD. There are 19 residues in the CDR3. The CDR3, as DNA: TGTGCCATCAGTCGACTCCTCCACTACGACAGGGGCGGTACAGATACGCAGTATTTT. Encoded protein: CAISRLLHYDRGGTDTQYF.

This clonotype was counted many times. The J gene is TRBJ1-4, the V gene TRBV12-3 or TRBV12-4; the match to TRBD1 covers 9 bases. The ends lost 8 bases at V and 5 bases at J; junction bases unmatched: 6. The CDR3 runs to 14 residues. DNA for the CDR3: TGTGCCAGCCGGACAGGGGAGCAGAATGAAAAACTGTTTTTT. Its translation: CASRTGEQNEKLFF.

This clonotype was seen repeatedly, ten times or more. This chain uses TRBV20-1 with TRBJ1-5; D ambiguous. The ends were cut back, 3 bases at V and 6 bases at J, with 15 bases in the middle. CDR1 and CDR2 (germline): DFQATT, SNEGSKA (reference sequence). The CDR3 covers 14 residues. CDR3 sequence reads: CSASEPSGTQPQHF. CDR3 nucleotide sequence: TGCAGTGCTAGCGAACCCTCAGGAACTCAGCCCCAGCATTTT.

This clonotype was seen many times. V and J are TRBV5-1 and TRBJ2-1; 7 positions match TRBD1. V lost 3 bases and J lost 9; bases outside the gene matches: 3. There are 12 residues in the CDR3. Per germline, CDR1 SGHRS and CDR2 YFSETQ. The CDR3 protein is CASSSDRAEQFF. The CDR3 DNA sequence: TGCGCCAGCAGCTCCGACAGGGCTGAGCAGTTCTTC.

This clonotype was observed at least ten times. The genes are TRBV9 and TRBJ2-3; the D call may be TRBD1 or TRBD2 (6 bases each). V was clipped by 0 bases and J by 4 bases, with 18 bases between them. CDR3 length: 17 amino acids. Germline CDR1 SGDLS, CDR2 YYNGEE. The CDR3 sequence is CASSVAIPGAGADTQYF. The CDR3, as DNA: TGTGCCAGCAGCGTAGCCATCCCGGGGGCAGGGGCAGATACGCAGTATTTT. Full variable domain (missing parts from reference TRBV9 and TRBJ2-3): DSGVTQTPKHLITATGQRVTLRCSPRSGDLSVYWYQQSLDQGLQFLIQYYNGEERAKGNILERFSAQQFPDLHSELNLSSLELGDSALYFCASSVAIPGAGADTQYFGPGTRLTVL.